The 28 T cell receptor beta chains in this list originate from one sample, sequenced in a study of blood T cell repertoires in COVID-19. Produced via immunoSEQ multiplex PCR; TCRdb's table is partial and in-frame only. Among over 250,000 clones listed, approximately 90% were seen once. The sequenced sample was peripheral blood. The receptors were gathered from a woman in her fifties or sixties with COVID-19, enrolled during active disease.

The chain uses TRBV15 and TRBJ1-5; 7 bases line up with TRBD1. Germline CDR1 reads LNHNV; CDR2 reads YYDKDF (reference sequence). V lost 0 bases, J lost 7 bases, and 6 bases stayed unmatched. The CDR3 is 15 amino acids. The CDR3 protein is CATSRDTGVWQPQHF. The CDR3 DNA reads TGTGCCACCAGCAGAGATACAGGGGTATGGCAGCCCCAGCATTTT.

The rearrangement links TRBV6-6 to TRBJ1-1, with D maybe TRBD1 (6 bases). V shed 1 base and J shed 7 bases, with 19 bases lying between them. Looked up from germline, CDR1 is MNHNY and CDR2 is SVGAGI (reference sequence). This CDR3 is 16 amino acids long. The CDR3 sequence: CASSYFGGRGAGEAFF. For the CDR3, the DNA is TGTGCCAGCAGTTACTTCGGGGGGCGCGGGGCGGGTGAAGCTTTCTTT.

This chain joins TRBV9 and TRBJ2-3; no clear D gene. Germline CDR1 is SGDLS and CDR2 is YYNGEE. V lost 0 bases to trimming and J lost 2 bases, with 13 bases between them. This CDR3 has 16 amino acids. CDR3: CASSVGSQPNTDTQYF. Written as DNA, the CDR3 is TGTGCCAGCAGCGTAGGCAGTCAACCCAACACAGATACGCAGTATTTT.

J is TRBJ2-2 and V is TRBV11-2, with 8 bases identical to TRBD2. CDR3 length: 16 residues. V trimming: 2 bases; J trimming: 5 bases; junction bases outside the gene matches: 7. Germline loops: CDR1 SGHAT, CDR2 FQNNGV. The CDR3 protein is CASSLQGQRETGELFF. CDR3 bases: TGTGCCAGCAGCTTACAAGGTCAGCGGGAGACCGGGGAGCTGTTTTTT. Using reference TRBV11-2 and TRBJ2-2 for the parts outside the CDR3, the full variable domain is EAGVAQSPRYKIIEKRQSVAFWCNPISGHATLYWYQQILGQGPKLLIQFQNNGVVDDSQLPKDRFSAERLKGVDSTLKIQPAKLEDSAVYLCASSLQGQRETGELFFGEGSRLTVL.

The rearrangement joins TRBV18 to TRBJ2-7, with 10 positions matching TRBD1. The germline CDR1 and CDR2 sequences are KGHSH and LQKENI. V gave up 3 bases and J gave up 5 bases; unmatched junction bases: 10. This CDR3 comprises 16 residues. This CDR3 reads CASSPTLGQGEHEQYF. The DNA of the CDR3 is TGTGCCAGCTCACCCACTCTTGGACAGGGGGAACACGAGCAGTACTTC.

Written as DNA, the CDR3 is TGTGCCAGCAGTTTTAGCTATGGCTACACCTTC. Its translation is CASSFSYGYTF. The chain employs TRBV12-3 or TRBV12-4 and TRBJ1-2; D gene ambiguous. Trimming cost V 3 bases and J 4 bases, with 3 bases left between them. This CDR3 contains 11 residues.

The chain uses TRBV19 and TRBJ1-4, with TRBD1 matching 8 bases. V gave up 4 bases and J gave up 7 bases; unmatched junction bases: 11. CDR1 is LNHDA and CDR2 is SQIVND in the germline V gene (reference sequence). The CDR3 extends over 16 amino acids. As DNA, the CDR3 is TGTGCCAGTAGTAGAAAATCAGGGGGCGCGGGTGAAAAACTGTTTTTT. It yields the protein CASSRKSGGAGEKLFF.

This chain joins TRBV7-9 and TRBJ1-4, with D uncertain. The CDR3 consists of 14 residues. V lost 2 bases, J lost 4 bases, and 8 bases lay in between. Germline CDR1 SEHNR, CDR2 FQNEAQ (reference sequence). In DNA form, the CDR3 reads TGTGCCAGCAGCTTATATTCAGTTAATGAAAAACTGTTTTTT. Protein sequence: CASSLYSVNEKLFF.

The chain carries TRBV7-9 and TRBJ2-3; a possible D gene is TRBD1 (6 bases). The CDR3 sequence is 15 residues long. CDR1 is SEHNR and CDR2 is FQNEAQ in the germline V gene (reference sequence). Trimming pared 4 bases from V and 4 bases from J, leaving 15 bases between. The CDR3 reads CASSYRNRVADTQYF. CDR3 coding DNA: TGTGCCAGCAGCTATCGTAACAGGGTGGCAGATACGCAGTATTTT.

This clone has just one count. The V call is TRBV6-5, the J call TRBJ2-1; tentative D call: TRBD2 (7 bases). CDR1 is MNHEY, CDR2 SVGAGI, per germline. V was clipped by 2 bases and J by 9 bases, with 20 bases between them. The CDR3 contains 16 residues. The CDR3 DNA follows: TGTGCCAGCAGTTACACTTGGGGGGGCGGCCAAGGTGAGCAGTTCTTC. Its protein is CASSYTWGGGQGEQFF.

This clone appeared a few times. The chain carries TRBV20-1 and TRBJ2-7; a weak D match, TRBD2 (5 bases). The V and J ends lost 3 bases and 4 bases respectively, with 19 bases between them. Germline CDR1 DFQATT, CDR2 SNEGSKA (reference sequence). The CDR3 runs to 15 residues. CDR3 bases: TGCAGTGCTAGTCAATACTCGCCACTAGGGTACGAGCAGTACTTC. It yields the protein CSASQYSPLGYEQYF.

The rearrangement links TRBV6-5 to TRBJ1-5, with 7 bases lining up with TRBD1. Germline V gene sequence: CDR1 MNHEY, CDR2 SVGAGI. The CDR3 is made up of 15 amino acids. The J segment lost 4 bases and the V segment lost 7 bases, leaving 10 bases of the junction unmatched. The CDR3 DNA follows: TGTGCCAGCACCGGGACAGTCCTTCGAAATCAGCCCCAGCATTTT. Translated: CASTGTVLRNQPQHF.

Here the CDR3 DNA reads TGTGCCAGCAGTAAAATCGGGACAGGGGCCAATGAGCAGTTCTTC. Protein sequence: CASSKIGTGANEQFF. This sequence joins TRBV6-5 and TRBJ2-1, with 10 bases fitting TRBD1. The CDR3 totals 15 residues. Trimming cost V 5 bases and J 6 bases; bases outside gene matches: 7. CDR1 and CDR2 from the germline V gene are MNHEY and SVGAGI.

The rearrangement links TRBV29-1 to TRBJ2-1; D is possibly TRBD2 (6 bases). Germline V lookup: CDR1 SQVTM, CDR2 ANQGSEA. Trimming cost V 3 bases and J 3 bases, with 15 bases left between them. This CDR3 contains 15 residues. The CDR3 spells CSVDGTSWDYNEQFF. The CDR3 coding sequence is TGCAGCGTTGACGGGACTTCTTGGGACTACAATGAGCAGTTCTTC.

The chain carries TRBV5-8 and TRBJ1-2, with D unresolved. Deletions cut 1 base from V and 8 bases from J, with 21 bases between. The germline V gene has CDR1 SGHTS and CDR2 YDEGEE. The CDR3 runs 16 residues. The CDR3 region has the DNA TGTGCCAGCAGCTTGTACCCCGCAGAGGAAAAAGGAGGCTACACCTTC. Amino acids: CASSLYPAEEKGGYTF.

The V and J genes are TRBV11-2 and TRBJ1-3, with 9 bases that match TRBD1. Germline values: CDR1 SGHAT, CDR2 FQNNGV. This CDR3 contains 17 residues. V was clipped by 5 bases and J by 0 bases; unmatched bases: 8. CDR3 residues: CASSTPTGGRSGNTIYF. Written as DNA, the CDR3 is TGTGCCAGCAGCACTCCTACAGGGGGCCGCTCTGGAAACACCATATATTTT.

Comments on this clone: The identical CDR3 is also encoded by other nucleotide sequences in the sample. The rearrangement uses TRBV9 and TRBJ2-3; 7 nucleotides line up with TRBD2. This CDR3 is 14 amino acids long. CDR1 SGDLS and CDR2 YYNGEE come from the germline V gene. Trimming at V came to 4 bases and at J to 2 bases, leaving 4 bases not matched to a gene. The chain's CDR3 is CASSFGTNTDTQYF. CDR3 bases: TGTGCCAGCAGCTTCGGGACTAACACAGATACGCAGTATTTT.

This chain joins TRBV19 and TRBJ1-2; D is possibly TRBD1 (5 bases). CDR3 length: 15 residues. V lost 5 bases and J 4 bases, leaving 17 bases between the germline ends. Looked up from germline, CDR1 is LNHDA and CDR2 is SQIVND (reference sequence). The CDR3 is CASSDLRGSSYGYTF. The CDR3 DNA reads as TGTGCCAGTAGTGACCTCCGGGGGTCAAGCTATGGCTACACCTTC.

This chain links TRBV6-6 with TRBJ2-7; possibly TRBD2 for D (6 bases). The germline CDR1 and CDR2 sequences are MNHNY and SVGAGI (reference sequence). The CDR3 sequence is 13 residues long. The germline V and J ends were trimmed by 6 bases and 3 bases, with 12 bases remaining between them. The CDR3 bases are TGTGCCAGCAGCCCATTCGGGGGCTACGAGCAGTACTTC. Its translation is CASSPFGGYEQYF.

This rearrangement joins TRBV19 to TRBJ1-5; D not certain. There are 11 residues in the CDR3. Trimming cost V 7 bases and J 7 bases, with 8 bases left between them. In germline, CDR1 is LNHDA, CDR2 SQIVND (reference sequence). The CDR3 sequence is CASTGPQPQHF. The CDR3 region has the DNA TGTGCCAGTACTGGGCCGCAGCCCCAGCATTTT.

This chain joins TRBV18 and TRBJ1-1; 9 positions agree with TRBD1. Per germline, CDR1 KGHSH and CDR2 LQKENI. The CDR3 spans 16 residues. V was pared by 1 base and J by 1 base, with 4 bases of the junction left unmatched. The CDR3 DNA reads TGTGCCAGCTCACCACTAAAGGGACAGGGGAACACTGAAGCTTTCTTT. Encoded protein: CASSPLKGQGNTEAFF.

The chain has TRBV19 and TRBJ2-1; 10 bases map to TRBD2. CDR3 length equals 15 residues. The trim removed 9 bases at V and 8 bases at J, leaving 13 bases unmatched. Germline V gene sequence: CDR1 LNHDA, CDR2 SQIVND (reference sequence). The chain's CDR3 is CASRASGRSPDEQFF. As DNA, the CDR3 is TGTGCCAGCCGGGCTAGCGGGAGATCTCCTGATGAGCAGTTCTTC. Using reference TRBV19 and TRBJ2-1 for the parts outside the CDR3, the full variable domain is DGGITQSPKYLFRKEGQNVTLSCEQNLNHDAMYWYRQDPGQGLRLIYYSQIVNDFQKGDIAEGYSVSREKKESFPLTVTSAQKNPTAFYLCASRASGRSPDEQFFGPGTRLTVL.

Written as DNA, the CDR3 is TGTGCCAGCAGCGCCCCGACTAGCGGGGCGTACGAGCAGTACTTC. Protein product: CASSAPTSGAYEQYF. The rearrangement links TRBV5-4 to TRBJ2-7, with 11 bases identical to TRBD2. J lost 4 bases, V lost 4 bases, and 7 bases had no gene match. The CDR3 totals 15 residues. The germline V gene has CDR1 SGHNT and CDR2 YYREEE (reference sequence). The complete variable domain, with remaining parts taken from reference TRBV5-4 and TRBJ2-7, reads ETGVTQSPTHLIKTRGQQVTLRCSSQSGHNTVSWYQQALGQGPQFIFQYYREEENGRGNFPPRFSGLQFPNYSSELNVNALELDDSALYLCASSAPTSGAYEQYFGPGTRLTVT.

The chain combines TRBV18 with TRBJ2-1; no clear D gene. The germline V and J ends were trimmed by 4 bases and 3 bases, with 13 bases remaining between them. CDR1 is KGHSH and CDR2 is LQKENI in the germline V gene. This CDR3 spans 15 amino acids. CDR3 amino acids: CASSQTAADYNEQFF. In DNA, the CDR3 is TGTGCCAGCTCACAAACTGCGGCAGACTACAATGAGCAGTTCTTC. Full variable domain (missing parts from reference TRBV18 and TRBJ2-1): NAGVMQNPRHLVRRRGQEARLRCSPMKGHSHVYWYRQLPEEGLKFMVYLQKENIIDESGMPKERFSAEFPKEGPSILRIQQVVRGDSAAYFCASSQTAADYNEQFFGPGTRLTVL.

The chain employs TRBV30 and TRBJ2-7; 12 nucleotides align to TRBD1. With 4 bases clipped from V and 3 bases from J, the junction kept 13 bases outside the gene matches. This CDR3 comprises 17 residues. The germline gives CDR1 GTSNPN, CDR2 SVGIG (reference sequence). This CDR3 reads CAWTRSPGQGAFYEQYF. Here the CDR3 DNA reads TGTGCCTGGACCCGCAGCCCGGGACAGGGGGCTTTCTACGAGCAGTACTTC.

V gene TRBV5-1 combines with J gene TRBJ1-6, with D maybe TRBD1 (5 bases). This CDR3 has 15 residues. Trimming shortened V by 2 bases and J by 3 bases, and 9 bases separated the two germline ends. The germline gives CDR1 SGHRS, CDR2 YFSETQ. CDR3 DNA: TGCGCCAGCAGCTTACAAGGGGACTATAATTCACCCCTCCACTTT. Amino acid sequence: CASSLQGDYNSPLHF.

The J gene is TRBJ1-5, the V gene TRBV21-1; the tabulated D call, TRBD1, remains unverified against the DNA. TRBV21-1 counts as a pseudogene. The CDR3 sequence is 19 residues long. The CDR3 spells CASSNRGRGQGVSNQPQHF. The CDR3 DNA follows: TGTGCCAGCAGCAACAGAGGTAGGGGACAGGGGGTAAGCAATCAGCCCCAGCATTTT.

The J gene is TRBJ1-2, the V gene TRBV10-3; a possible D gene is TRBD1 (6 bases). Germline V lookup: CDR1 ENHRY, CDR2 SYGVKD. V lost 5 bases and J 6 bases, leaving 10 bases between the germline ends. This CDR3 comprises 12 residues. The CDR3 sequence: CAISPAGDGYTF. CDR3 bases: TGTGCCATCAGTCCGGCAGGGGATGGCTACACCTTC.